These 22 T cell receptor beta chains were sequenced from one sample in a study of OX40 agonist ivuxolimab in advanced cancers. Library creation used the immunoSEQ multiplex PCR assay. As stored in TCRdb, this immuneACCESS dataset retains in-frame rearrangements with V and J assigned. A fraction of the clones does not appear; measured against another copy, unresolved V genes explain less than half of the discrepancy, and the remainder lacks a known reason. The sample data list around 75,000 clones, and approximately 88% of these were observed just once. The ten largest clones capture 8% to 10% of the sample. The sequencing used CD4+ or CD8+ T cells sorted from blood, collected in a trial of the OX40 agonist ivuxolimab. These receptors came from an adult with an advanced solid tumor such as melanoma, head and neck, liver or kidney cancer.

V gene TRBV5-1 combines with J gene TRBJ2-3, with D hard to call. The CDR3 has 13 residues. The V end was cut by 3 bases, the J end by 2 bases, with 7 bases between. The germline V gene has CDR1 SGHRS and CDR2 YFSETQ. The DNA of the CDR3 is TGCGCCAGCAGCTCGGAATACACAGATACGCAGTATTTT. Protein sequence: CASSSEYTDTQYF.

DNA of the CDR3: TGTGCCAGCAGTTACGGGGGGGTGGTGGGCTATGGCTACACCTTC. Protein sequence: CASSYGGVVGYGYTF. The chain employs TRBV6-5 and TRBJ1-2; a weak D match, TRBD1 (5 bases). Trimming stripped 2 bases from V and 4 bases from J, with 14 bases between. Germline CDR1 MNHEY, CDR2 SVGAGI. The CDR3 loop spans 15 amino acids.

The V gene is TRBV5-6, the J gene TRBJ2-1; 8 bases fit TRBD1. The J segment lost 9 bases and the V segment lost 3 bases, leaving 11 bases of the junction unmatched. Germline loops: CDR1 SGHDT, CDR2 YYEEEE. CDR3 length equals 15 residues. The CDR3 loop reads CASSSAGTGLTEQFF. In DNA form, the CDR3 reads TGTGCCAGCAGCTCTGCGGGGACAGGTCTAACTGAGCAGTTCTTC.

V gene TRBV6-5 combines with J gene TRBJ2-7; 9 positions agree with TRBD1. Germline values: CDR1 MNHEY, CDR2 SVGAGI. Trimming at V came to 4 bases and at J to 4 bases, leaving 5 bases not matched to a gene. The CDR3 has 14 amino acids. CDR3 in amino acids: CASSSPGTGYEQYF. The CDR3 DNA reads as TGTGCCAGCAGTTCCCCTGGGACAGGGTACGAGCAGTACTTC.

V and J are TRBV27 and TRBJ2-3, with TRBD2 identical over 9 bases. Germline V gene lookup returns CDR1 MNHEY and CDR2 SMNVEV (reference sequence). CDR3 size: 15 residues. The J segment lost 4 bases and the V segment lost 5 bases, leaving 7 bases of the junction unmatched. The DNA of the CDR3 is TGTGCCAGCAGTCCCGTAGCGGGGGCCCCAGATACGCAGTATTTT. It codes for CASSPVAGAPDTQYF.

This clone was picked up one time. The chain combines TRBV2 with TRBJ1-5, with 8 bases fitting TRBD1. The CDR3 consists of 15 residues. Germline loops: CDR1 SNHLY, CDR2 FYNNEI. V shed 6 bases, J shed 3 bases, and the junction held 7 bases outside the gene matches. CDR3 DNA sequence: TGTGCCAGCAGGGCCTGGACAGGGAACAATCAGCCCCAGCATTTT. Translating it yields CASRAWTGNNQPQHF.

This sequence joins TRBV4-2 and TRBJ2-1; 12 bases align to TRBD2. The CDR3 extends over 20 amino acids. Unmatched junction bases numbered 12, after V lost 0 bases and J lost 3 bases. Germline CDR1 is LGHNA and CDR2 is YNFKEQ. The CDR3 coding sequence is TGTGCCAGCAGCCAAGATTTAAAAGGGCTAGCGGGAGGGCGCTACAATGAGCAGTTCTTC. This encodes CASSQDLKGLAGGRYNEQFF.

V and J are TRBV13 and TRBJ2-7, with 16 nucleotides matching TRBD2. The trim removed 2 bases at V and 0 bases at J, leaving 7 bases unmatched. The CDR3 consists of 19 residues. Germline CDR1 and CDR2: PRHDT and FYEKMQ (reference sequence). The chain's CDR3 is CASSLRLGLAGGSSYEQYF. The CDR3, as DNA: TGTGCCAGCAGCTTAAGGTTGGGACTAGCGGGAGGGAGCTCCTACGAGCAGTACTTC.

The chain uses TRBV5-1 and TRBJ2-3; TRBD2 matches 11 bases. The CDR3 has 17 residues. The J segment lost 2 bases and the V segment lost 4 bases, leaving 9 bases of the junction unmatched. The germline CDR1 and CDR2 sequences are SGHRS and YFSETQ. Written as DNA, the CDR3 is TGCGCCAGCAGCACCGGGACTAGCGGCGCATTCACAGATACGCAGTATTTT. This sequence encodes CASSTGTSGAFTDTQYF.

The chain carries TRBV7-6 and TRBJ2-7; TRBD1 aligns across 9 bases. This CDR3 is built from 15 residues. The germline V gene encodes CDR1 SGHVS and CDR2 FNYEAQ. V trimming: 8 bases; J trimming: 3 bases; junction bases outside the gene matches: 11. For the CDR3, the DNA is TGTGCCAGCGACCACGAGAGGGACAGGGTCTACGAGCAGTACTTC. This sequence encodes CASDHERDRVYEQYF.

The gene calls are TRBV10-2 and TRBJ2-7, with 8 nucleotides matching TRBD2. Germline trimming cut 7 bases from V and 5 bases from J; bases unmatched to any gene: 10. Germline loops: CDR1 WSHSY, CDR2 SAAADI. The CDR3 is 14 amino acids. CDR3 nucleotide sequence: TGCGCCAGCATCCCAGGGACGGGAGGGGACGAGCAGTACTTC. The encoded protein is CASIPGTGGDEQYF.

This chain links TRBV11-2 with TRBJ2-1; 9 positions agree with TRBD2. Looked up from germline, CDR1 is SGHAT and CDR2 is FQNNGV. The V gene end was trimmed by 1 base and the J gene end by 10 bases; junction bases not matched to a gene: 11. The CDR3 contains 16 residues. This CDR3 is CASSLGSGLAMTEQFF. DNA of the CDR3: TGTGCCAGCAGCTTAGGCTCGGGACTAGCTATGACGGAGCAGTTCTTC.

The chain has TRBV13 and TRBJ2-3, with 10 nucleotides matching TRBD1. Germline V CDR1 and CDR2: PRHDT, FYEKMQ (reference sequence). There are 15 residues in the CDR3. The J segment lost 2 bases and the V segment lost 5 bases, leaving 4 bases of the junction unmatched. Here the CDR3 reads CASSPGTGATDTQYF. The CDR3 DNA sequence: TGTGCCAGCAGCCCGGGGACAGGGGCCACAGATACGCAGTATTTT.

The gene calls are TRBV4-1 and TRBJ1-1; no reliable D call. The germline gives CDR1 MGHRA, CDR2 YSYEKL. This CDR3 comprises 19 residues. Deletions cut 4 bases from V and 0 bases from J, with 24 bases between. The CDR3 loop reads CASSPNPVSVGRVNTEAFF. CDR3 sequence (DNA): TGCGCCAGCAGCCCAAACCCTGTTTCCGTAGGGCGTGTGAACACTGAAGCTTTCTTT.

The sample holds one count of this clone. The chain uses TRBV5-1 and TRBJ2-3; 9 positions match TRBD1. J was trimmed by 3 bases and V by 4 bases; bases with no gene match: 3. Germline V gene lookup returns CDR1 SGHRS and CDR2 YFSETQ. The CDR3 sequence is 14 residues long. CDR3 in amino acids: CASSQGTGTDTQYF. The CDR3 region has the DNA TGCGCCAGCAGCCAAGGGACAGGGACAGATACGCAGTATTTT.

This chain uses TRBV7-3 with TRBJ2-7; 11 bases are shared with TRBD2. CDR3 length: 16 amino acids. The ends lost 0 bases at V and 2 bases at J; junction bases unmatched: 3. Germline CDR1 reads SGHTA; CDR2 reads FQGTGA. The DNA of the CDR3 is TGTGCCAGCAGCTTAACCGGGACTAGCGGAACCTACGAGCAGTACTTC. This codes for CASSLTGTSGTYEQYF.

The chain combines TRBV5-1 with TRBJ1-2; D is undetermined. The CDR3 runs to 20 residues. V was trimmed by 1 base and J by 1 base, leaving 26 bases between them. The germline V gene encodes CDR1 SGHRS and CDR2 YFSETQ. The CDR3 protein is CASSLKPASRGSTFNYGYTF. Here the CDR3 DNA reads TGCGCCAGCAGCTTGAAACCGGCTTCGAGAGGCTCCACTTTTAACTATGGCTACACCTTC.

The V call is TRBV28, the J call TRBJ1-5; D might be TRBD1 (5 bases). Germline lookup yields CDR1 MDHEN and CDR2 SYDVKM. The CDR3 is 18 residues long. The V and J ends lost 3 bases and 0 bases respectively, with 18 bases between them. The CDR3 DNA follows: TGTGCCAGCAGTTTTATTGAATCGGGACGATATAGCAATCAGCCCCAGCATTTT. Encoded protein: CASSFIESGRYSNQPQHF.

The sample holds one count of this clone. The V call is TRBV10-1, the J call TRBJ2-3; D remains unclear. The V gene's germline CDR1 is WNHNN and CDR2 SYGVQD (reference sequence). The CDR3 consists of 13 residues. With 8 bases removed from V and 2 bases from J, the gap between germline ends came to 11 bases. The CDR3 nucleotides read TGCGCCAGCGGCCACCACAACACAGATACGCAGTATTTT. Translated: CASGHHNTDTQYF.

The V gene is TRBV27, the J gene TRBJ1-3; D ambiguous. This CDR3 is built from 13 residues. Trimming took 6 bases from V and 0 from J, leaving 6 bases between them. Germline V lookup: CDR1 MNHEY, CDR2 SMNVEV (reference sequence). The CDR3 DNA reads TGTGCCAGCAGCTCTTCCTCTGGAAACACCATATATTTT. It encodes CASSSSSGNTIYF.

This chain joins TRBV13 and TRBJ2-7, with D possibly being TRBD1 or TRBD2 (6 bases each). Per germline, CDR1 PRHDT and CDR2 FYEKMQ (reference sequence). The germline V and J ends were trimmed by 2 bases and 9 bases, with 14 bases remaining between them. The CDR3 length is 13 residues. CDR3 region: CASSLRGAAGQYF. Here the CDR3 DNA reads TGTGCCAGCAGCTTAAGGGGGGCTGCGGGGCAGTACTTC.

The chain couples TRBV5-8 to TRBJ2-7; TRBD2 matches 8 bases. The CDR3 sequence is 13 residues long. Germline V gene lookup returns CDR1 SGHTS and CDR2 YDEGEE. Trimming cost V 4 bases and J 2 bases; bases outside gene matches: 2. The CDR3 is CASSPGGAYEQYF. The DNA of the CDR3 is TGTGCCAGCAGCCCCGGGGGGGCCTACGAGCAGTACTTC.